Reported below is one TCR beta chain. Its specificity is not known. The source of the sample is a study of blood T cells in healthy people across ages. The study's findings and limits: Diversity of TCR beta per million T cells declined in a roughly linear way with age.

CDR1 and CDR2 from the germline V gene are SGDLS and YYNGEE. With 7 bases clipped from V and 5 bases from J, the junction kept 2 bases outside the gene matches. CDR3 length: 13 residues. Sample-barcoded 5' priming and a J-beta primer mix drove a second PCR of roughly 6 to 12 cycles. A 12-random-nucleotide template-switch adaptor tagged each cDNA molecule. Paired-end reads containing CDR3 totaled no fewer than 3 million for each sample. TCRdb fed the 5' RACE reads into MiXCR, producing one record per CDR3 protein. The data contain 1.4 million or so distinct CDR3 sequences, around 40% of them seen just once; the ten biggest clones take up approximately 4.1%.

The receptor's source is a woman between 18 and 29 years old in good health. The specimen was blood. The V call is TRBV9, the J call TRBJ1-5; 11 bases agree with TRBD1. The CDR3 reads CASGDRGDQPQHF. In DNA form, the CDR3 reads TGTGCCAGCGGGGACAGGGGGGATCAGCCCCAGCATTTT.